The 18 T cell receptor beta chains presented below share a single source sample, sequenced in a study of molecular identifiers for immune sequencing clone quantification. TCRdb re-called the PCR reads with MiXCR, one entry per CDR3 protein. This table holds 250,000 to 400,000 distinct CDR3 sequences, about a fifth found once. The specimen sequenced was naive CD8+ T cells from blood, with Jurkat cell RNA spiked in. Indicated subset: FACS-sorted CD8+CD4-CCR7+CD45RA+ naive T cells. The receptors here all came from a human donor in good health. Some libraries in this study had Jurkat cell RNA spiked in.

The chain couples TRBV5-4 to TRBJ1-2; D is unresolved. Per germline, CDR1 SGHNT and CDR2 YYREEE (reference sequence). This CDR3 spans 14 amino acids. Trimming pared 2 bases from V and 3 bases from J, leaving 11 bases between. The CDR3 sequence is CASSFRGSDYGYTF. CDR3 nucleotides: TGTGCCAGCAGCTTCCGGGGAAGTGACTATGGCTACACCTTC.

This clonotype was observed many times. The chain combines TRBV28 with TRBJ1-1, with no clear D. Germline values: CDR1 MDHEN, CDR2 SYDVKM. Trimming cost V 3 bases and J 2 bases, with 13 bases left between them. This CDR3 has 15 amino acids. CDR3 protein: CASSLRPVGNTEAFF. In DNA form, the CDR3 reads TGTGCCAGCAGTTTGCGCCCCGTTGGCAACACTGAAGCTTTCTTT.

This clonotype was detected many times. This CDR3 reads CTSRQEIAGEAKNIQYF. CDR3 in DNA: TGCACCAGCAGACAGGAAATAGCGGGAGAAGCCAAAAACATTCAGTACTTC. The rearrangement uses TRBV1 and TRBJ2-4; whether TRBD2, the table's D call, matches the DNA was not checked. TRBV1 counts as a pseudogene. The CDR3 loop spans 17 amino acids.

This clonotype was counted a single time. A much more abundant neighbour one base away suggests this may be a read error. This CDR3 is missing its conserved last phenylalanine or tryptophan, likely due to a read error. The chain carries TRBV5-1 and TRBJ1-1; D is unresolved. Trimming cost V 7 bases and J 6 bases, with 16 bases left between them. Looked up from germline, CDR1 is SGHRS and CDR2 is YFSETQ. This CDR3 contains 13 residues. CDR3 in amino acids: CASRFAGSAEAFL. The CDR3 bases are TGCGCCAGCCGATTTGCGGGGTCGGCTGAAGCTTTCCTT.

This clonotype occurred many times. This sequence joins TRBV5-4 and TRBJ2-3; D is possibly TRBD2 (5 bases). The germline CDR1 and CDR2 sequences are SGHNT and YYREEE (reference sequence). There are 16 residues in the CDR3. V dropped 4 bases and J dropped 1 base, with 16 bases sitting between them. The CDR3 protein is CASSQLGGGGTDTQYF. CDR3 DNA sequence: TGTGCCAGCAGCCAACTAGGAGGAGGAGGCACAGATACGCAGTATTTT. The variable domain in full, with the rest retrieved from reference TRBV5-4 and TRBJ2-3, is ETGVTQSPTHLIKTRGQQVTLRCSSQSGHNTVSWYQQALGQGPQFIFQYYREEENGRGNFPPRFSGLQFPNYSSELNVNALELDDSALYLCASSQLGGGGTDTQYFGPGTRLTVL.

This chain connects TRBV9 to TRBJ2-3; 11 bases agree with TRBD2. Germline assignment: CDR1 SGDLS and CDR2 YYNGEE. This CDR3 has 15 amino acids. Trimming removed 3 bases from V and 3 bases from J; junction bases left unmatched: 3. The CDR3 here is CASSAWTSGTDTQYF. CDR3 sequence (DNA): TGTGCCAGCAGCGCCTGGACTAGCGGGACAGATACGCAGTATTTT.

This clonotype was seen repeatedly, ten times or more. The rearrangement uses TRBV5-1 and TRBJ2-7; a weak D match, TRBD2 (5 bases). The CDR3 is made up of 15 amino acids. From germline, CDR1 is SGHRS and CDR2 YFSETQ. Between the trimmed V and J ends, which lost 4 bases and 2 bases, there was a span of 16 bases. This CDR3 reads CASSVGGVNTYEQYF. As DNA, the CDR3 is TGCGCCAGCAGCGTTGGAGGTGTAAATACCTACGAGCAGTACTTC. The whole variable domain, filled in from reference TRBV5-1 and TRBJ2-7, reads KAGVTQTPRYLIKTRGQQVTLSCSPISGHRSVSWYQQTPGQGLQFLFEYFSETQRNKGNFPGRFSGRQFSNSRSEMNVSTLELGDSALYLCASSVGGVNTYEQYFGPGTRLTVT.

The chain links TRBV27 to TRBJ2-7; D may be TRBD1 (5 bases). Per germline, CDR1 MNHEY and CDR2 SMNVEV (reference sequence). The CDR3 is 11 residues long. Between the trimmed V and J ends, which lost 7 bases and 6 bases, there was a span of 10 bases. The CDR3 reads CASKSGPEQYF. The CDR3 nucleotides are TGTGCCAGCAAGTCAGGGCCCGAGCAGTACTTC.

The table lists this clonotype with many counts. V is TRBV9 and J is TRBJ2-2, with TRBD1 matching 8 bases. CDR1 is SGDLS and CDR2 is YYNGEE in the germline V gene. V gave up 3 bases and J gave up 3 bases; unmatched junction bases: 4. The CDR3 contains 15 residues. CDR3 protein: CASSERTGHTGELFF. As DNA, the CDR3 is TGTGCCAGCAGCGAGAGGACAGGGCACACCGGGGAGCTGTTTTTT.

In its sample, this clonotype was seen once. The CDR3 sequence is CASSLPGQGYVNTEAFF. For the CDR3, the DNA is TGTGCCAGCAGTTTACCCGGACAGGGTTACGTGAACACTGAAGCTTTCTTT. J is TRBJ1-1 and V is TRBV27; TRBD1 matches 8 bases. CDR1 is MNHEY and CDR2 is SMNVEV in the germline V gene (reference sequence). Germline trimming cut 2 bases from V and 0 bases from J; bases unmatched to any gene: 8. There are 17 residues in the CDR3.

At least ten counts were recorded for this clonotype. The V gene is TRBV5-6, the J gene TRBJ2-3; possibly TRBD2 for D (5 bases). In germline, CDR1 is SGHDT, CDR2 YYEEEE. V was pared by 4 bases and J by 2 bases, with 8 bases between. The CDR3 loop spans 13 amino acids. CDR3 sequence reads: CASSTTNTDTQYF. In DNA, the CDR3 is TGTGCCAGCAGCACGACTAACACAGATACGCAGTATTTT. The full variable domain, its missing parts supplied by reference TRBV5-6 and TRBJ2-3, is DAGVTQSPTHLIKTRGQQVTLRCSPKSGHDTVSWYQQALGQGPQFIFQYYEEEERQRGNFPDRFSGHQFPNYSSELNVNALLLGDSALYLCASSTTNTDTQYFGPGTRLTVL.

This chain uses TRBV27 with TRBJ2-7; 8 bases fit TRBD1. Germline CDR1 reads MNHEY; CDR2 reads SMNVEV (reference sequence). The CDR3 has 14 amino acids. The J segment lost 2 bases and the V segment lost 6 bases, leaving 6 bases of the junction unmatched. Here the CDR3 DNA reads TGTGCCAGCAGCTACAGGGGGACCACCTACGAGCAGTACTTC. It encodes CASSYRGTTYEQYF.

This clonotype was seen repeatedly, ten times or more. The J gene is TRBJ2-3, the V gene TRBV3-1; D might be TRBD2 (6 bases). Germline values: CDR1 LGHDT, CDR2 YNNKEL (reference sequence). The CDR3 has 13 residues. The V and J ends lost 3 bases and 2 bases respectively, with 6 bases between them. CDR3 in amino acids: CASSQRDTDTQYF. The CDR3 region has the DNA TGTGCCAGCAGCCAGCGGGACACAGATACGCAGTATTTT.

This clonotype was counted many times. V usage is TRBV7-9 and J usage is TRBJ2-3, with 9 nucleotides matching TRBD1. Looked up from germline, CDR1 is SEHNR and CDR2 is FQNEAQ (reference sequence). V dropped 5 bases and J dropped 2; count of bases not matched to a gene: 14. This CDR3 region has 18 residues. CDR3 region: CASSTTGSGQGLTDTQYF. CDR3 nucleotide sequence: TGTGCCAGCAGCACTACCGGTTCGGGACAGGGCCTCACAGATACGCAGTATTTT.

For this clonotype: This could be a read error, since a much larger clone is one nucleotide away. V usage is TRBV7-9 and J usage is TRBJ2-5, with D unresolved. The germline gives CDR1 SEHNR, CDR2 FQNEAQ (reference sequence). The CDR3 sequence is 13 residues long. Trimming removed 7 bases at V and 5 bases at J, with 14 bases between. The DNA of the CDR3 is TGTGCCAGCACCCTAGTGTCGAGGGAGACCCAGTACTTC. Protein product: CASTLVSRETQYF.

This clonotype was observed at least ten times. The CDR3 nucleotides read TGTGCCAGCAGTTACTCGGGACAGCGCAATGAGCAGTTCTTC. This codes for CASSYSGQRNEQFF. This chain uses TRBV6-5 with TRBJ2-1; 7 positions match TRBD1. Germline lookup yields CDR1 MNHEY and CDR2 SVGAGI. This CDR3 region has 14 residues. Trimming removed 0 bases from V and 6 bases from J; junction bases left unmatched: 2.

In its sample, this clonotype was seen a few times. The chain is built from TRBV4-3 and TRBJ2-3; the D gene is possibly TRBD1 (6 bases). The V end lost 0 bases, the J end lost 4 bases, and 17 bases lay between the germline ends. Germline-derived CDR1 and CDR2 are LGHNA and YSLEER. The CDR3 has 17 residues. The CDR3 is CASSQERGRGSPDTQYF. As DNA, the CDR3 is TGCGCCAGCAGCCAAGAGAGGGGGAGAGGGAGCCCAGATACGCAGTATTTT.

The sample holds one count of this clonotype. This may come from a read error, since a much larger clone is one base off. The chain has TRBV12-3 or TRBV12-4 and TRBJ1-4, with no clear D. Trimming took off 4 bases at V and 10 bases at J, with 13 bases between the two ends. The CDR3 has 13 amino acids. The CDR3 DNA sequence: TGTGCCAGCAGTTCATCAAACCTAGGAAAACTGTTTTTT. As protein: CASSSSNLGKLFF.